The present TCR beta chain was sequenced within a study of blood T cell repertoires in COVID-19. Study-level information: COVID-19 samples collected from the United States, Italy and Spain covered acute and convalescent phases.

Germline assignment: CDR1 LNHDA and CDR2 SQIVND (reference sequence). This CDR3 spans 13 amino acids. Trimming took 5 bases from V and 0 from J, leaving 5 bases between them. In the study's own analysis: Nucleated cell number was recorded as an estimate derived from reference gene primer amplification. Produced via immunoSEQ multiplex PCR; TCRdb's table is partial and in-frame only. D and trimming come from the DNA, and the V and J calls and clone size come from that table. The table lists some 66,000 clones, roughly 86% of them singletons. The TCR sequence derives from a man between 50 and 59 years old with active COVID-19. The gene calls are TRBV19 and TRBJ2-1; no clear D. The sample taken for sequencing was peripheral blood. The CDR3 loop is CASSFSSYNEQFF. DNA for the CDR3: TGTGCCAGTAGTTTTAGCTCCTACAATGAGCAGTTCTTC. The entire variable domain, with the rest obtained from reference TRBV19 and TRBJ2-1, is as follows: DGGITQSPKYLFRKEGQNVTLSCEQNLNHDAMYWYRQDPGQGLRLIYYSQIVNDFQKGDIAEGYSVSREKKESFPLTVTSAQKNPTAFYLCASSFSSYNEQFFGPGTRLTVL.